The 18 T cell receptor beta chains below all came from one sample that was sequenced in a study of shared clonotypes between healthy human individuals. Produced via immunoSEQ multiplex PCR; TCRdb's table is partial and in-frame only. The table has roughly 490,000 clones, roughly 78% seen once. Specimen: PBMCs. These TCRs come from a woman aged 35 to 49 in good health. Some clones in this sample may be carry-over from other donors' samples.

The chain combines TRBV5-4 with TRBJ2-7; 10 nucleotides match TRBD2. The ends lost 3 bases at V and 3 bases at J; junction bases unmatched: 3. The CDR3 is 14 amino acids. CDR1 and CDR2 from the germline V gene are SGHNT and YYREEE (reference sequence). The CDR3 sequence: CASSSGTSDYEQYF. DNA for the CDR3: TGTGCCAGCAGCTCCGGGACTAGCGACTACGAGCAGTACTTC.

The chain recombines TRBV30 with TRBJ2-3; D uncertain. This CDR3 is 10 amino acids long. CDR1 is GTSNPN, CDR2 SVGIG, per germline (reference sequence). V shed 7 bases and J shed 6 bases, with 8 bases lying between them. CDR3 region: CAFQRDTQYF. The CDR3 DNA is TGTGCCTTTCAAAGGGATACGCAGTATTTT.

This clone has only a few counts. The chain is built from TRBV2 and TRBJ2-3; TRBD2 is a possible D gene (5 bases). The CDR3 is made up of 13 amino acids. Germline V lookup: CDR1 SNHLY, CDR2 FYNNEI. Trimming cost V 8 bases and J 0 bases, with 9 bases left between them. This CDR3 is CASGAVSTDTQYF. The CDR3 DNA reads as TGTGCCAGCGGAGCGGTTAGCACAGATACGCAGTATTTT.

The chain employs TRBV4-2 and TRBJ2-1, with 7 bases that match TRBD2. Trimming took 7 bases from V and 5 from J; bases not matched to a gene: 8. The CDR3 totals 14 residues. Germline V lookup: CDR1 LGHNA, CDR2 YNFKEQ. The CDR3 spells CASTDQRGDNEQFF. DNA of the CDR3: TGTGCCAGCACCGATCAGCGGGGTGACAATGAGCAGTTCTTC.

This sequence joins TRBV5-1 and TRBJ1-1; perhaps TRBD1 as D (5 bases). This CDR3 has 15 residues. From germline, CDR1 is SGHRS and CDR2 YFSETQ. V was cut by 4 bases and J by 1 base, with 14 bases left in between. DNA for the CDR3: TGCGCCAGCAGCCCCTCGCAGGGTCGGAACACTGAAGCTTTCTTT. Translating it yields CASSPSQGRNTEAFF.

The chain employs TRBV4-1 and TRBJ2-2; 7 nucleotides line up with TRBD1. Germline CDR1 and CDR2: MGHRA and YSYEKL. V dropped 2 bases and J dropped 1; count of bases not matched to a gene: 4. The CDR3 is 16 amino acids. The chain's CDR3 is CASSQTGVGNTGELFF. DNA of the CDR3: TGCGCCAGCAGCCAAACAGGGGTGGGGAACACCGGGGAGCTGTTTTTT.

The CDR3: CASSSGQGAAEETQYF. The CDR3 DNA reads as TGTGCCAGCAGCTCGGGACAGGGGGCGGCCGAAGAGACCCAGTACTTC. J is TRBJ2-5 and V is TRBV7-2; 12 nucleotides match TRBD1. The germline V gene has CDR1 SGHTA and CDR2 FQGNSA. The CDR3 covers 16 residues. J gave up 3 bases and V 4 bases, and 6 bases lay outside the gene matches.

The chain employs TRBV30 and TRBJ2-1; D might be TRBD2 (5 bases). Germline V gene data show CDR1 as GTSNPN and CDR2 as SVGIG (reference sequence). The germline V and J ends were trimmed by 2 bases and 8 bases, with 7 bases remaining between them. The CDR3 length is 11 residues. CDR3 loop: CAWSSRDEQFF. In DNA, the CDR3 is TGTGCCTGGAGTTCGAGGGATGAGCAGTTCTTC.

The chain employs TRBV5-4 and TRBJ2-7, with 13 positions matching TRBD2. Germline V gene sequence: CDR1 SGHNT, CDR2 YYREEE (reference sequence). The V and J ends lost 4 bases and 5 bases, in that order; junction bases with no gene match: 6. The CDR3 contains 15 residues. CDR3 coding DNA: TGTGCCAGCAGCCAGGGACTAGCGGGACGGGACGAGCAGTACTTC. Translating it yields CASSQGLAGRDEQYF.

This sequence joins TRBV7-2 and TRBJ1-4, with D possibly TRBD1 on 6 matching bases. Looked up from germline, CDR1 is SGHTA and CDR2 is FQGNSA. Trimming removed 3 bases from V and 6 bases from J, with 8 bases in between. CDR3 length equals 13 residues. The CDR3 reads CASSLGTHEKLFF. For the CDR3, the DNA is TGTGCCAGCAGCTTGGGGACACATGAAAAACTGTTTTTT.

V gene TRBV28 combines with J gene TRBJ2-7; D remains ambiguous. This CDR3 spans 15 amino acids. V lost 5 bases, J lost 6 bases, and 20 bases lay in between. Germline assignment: CDR1 MDHEN and CDR2 SYDVKM. The CDR3 region has the DNA TGTGCCAGCAGTCCCGCTTCGCTGGAATCCAGCGAGCAGTACTTC. Its translation: CASSPASLESSEQYF. Looking up the rest from reference TRBV28 and TRBJ2-7 gives the full variable domain: DVKVTQSSRYLVKRTGEKVFLECVQDMDHENMFWYRQDPGLGLRLIYFSYDVKMKEKGDIPEGYSVSREKKERFSLILESASTNQTSMYLCASSPASLESSEQYFGPGTRLTVT.

In the case of this clone: This probably arose from a read error, given a far larger clone one base away. This same CDR3 is encoded by further DNA sequences in the sample. The chain combines TRBV2 with TRBJ2-3, with D possibly TRBD1 on 5 matching bases. The CDR3 extends over 16 amino acids. V was pared by 2 bases and J by 5 bases, with 17 bases between. Germline loops: CDR1 SNHLY, CDR2 FYNNEI. CDR3 coding DNA: TGTGCCAGCAGTGAAAGGGCTTCTCAGCAGGGAGATACGCAGTATTTT. Its protein is CASSERASQQGDTQYF.

This chain links TRBV5-5 with TRBJ2-5; a possible D gene is TRBD2 (5 bases). V was shortened by 0 bases and J by 0 bases, with 9 bases between the two germline ends. The V gene's germline CDR1 is SGHKS and CDR2 YYEKEE (reference sequence). The CDR3 spans 15 residues. The DNA of the CDR3 is TGTGCCAGCAGCTTGGGTCCTAGCTACCAAGAGACCCAGTACTTC. As protein: CASSLGPSYQETQYF.

The J gene is TRBJ2-1, the V gene TRBV11-2, with D perhaps TRBD2 (6 bases). Germline V gene data show CDR1 as SGHAT and CDR2 as FQNNGV. The CDR3 runs 14 residues. Between the trimmed V and J ends, which lost 5 bases and 3 bases, there was a span of 11 bases. CDR3 nucleotide sequence: TGTGCCAGCAGCGTTCTCGGGGGCTACAATGAGCAGTTCTTC. The encoded protein is CASSVLGGYNEQFF.

The V gene is TRBV19, the J gene TRBJ2-3; 11 bases match TRBD2. This CDR3 comprises 16 residues. J lost 3 bases, V lost 3 bases, and 5 bases had no gene match. In germline, CDR1 is LNHDA, CDR2 SQIVND (reference sequence). In nucleotides, the CDR3 is TGTGCCAGTAGTATCGGGGGACTAGCGGTTACAGATACGCAGTATTTT. Protein product: CASSIGGLAVTDTQYF.

This rearrangement joins TRBV11-3 to TRBJ2-1; maybe TRBD1 (5 bases). CDR3 size: 17 residues. Germline loops: CDR1 SGHNT, CDR2 YENEEA. V was cut by 4 bases and J by 1 base, with 17 bases left in between. Written as DNA, the CDR3 is TGTGCCAGCAGCTACCGAAGAGGTGCAGGGTCCTACAATGAGCAGTTCTTC. Residues: CASSYRRGAGSYNEQFF.

The V call is TRBV28, the J call TRBJ2-7, with D unclear. Germline V gene data show CDR1 as MDHEN and CDR2 as SYDVKM. CDR3 length: 13 amino acids. The V end was cut by 2 bases, the J end by 1 base, with 6 bases between. In nucleotides, the CDR3 is TGTGCCAGCAGTTTACGGGTATCCTACGAGCAGTACTTC. It codes for CASSLRVSYEQYF. The variable domain in full, with the rest retrieved from reference TRBV28 and TRBJ2-7, is DVKVTQSSRYLVKRTGEKVFLECVQDMDHENMFWYRQDPGLGLRLIYFSYDVKMKEKGDIPEGYSVSREKKERFSLILESASTNQTSMYLCASSLRVSYEQYFGPGTRLTVT.

The CDR3 sequence is CASTLADRSSYGYTF. The CDR3 DNA reads as TGTGCCAGCACCCTAGCGGACAGGAGCTCCTATGGCTACACCTTC. The chain uses TRBV6-1 and TRBJ1-2, with 7 bases that match TRBD1. The CDR3 loop spans 15 amino acids. Germline CDR1 and CDR2: MNHNS and SASEGT. V shed 7 bases, J shed 4 bases, and the junction held 12 bases outside the gene matches.